This entry is about one T cell receptor beta chain. What it binds is unknown. Other nucleotide sequences in the sample specify the same CDR3. This specimen belongs to a study of beta chain features in type 1 diabetes. Expressed TCRB transcripts were sequenced, since all the RNA that had been isolated was reverse transcribed. Clones were read by immunoSEQ multiplex PCR, and TCRdb kept only the in-frame ones, dropping some. The sample holds 300,000 to 350,000 clones, around 9% seen once. The V gene's germline CDR1 is SEHNR and CDR2 FQNEAQ (reference sequence). Germline trimming cut 5 bases from V and 2 bases from J; bases unmatched to any gene: 3. This CDR3 region has 14 residues. Study-level results: When Type 1 diabetes patients were examined, their TCRB CDR3s proved moderately but significantly shorter in all four CD4+ subsets.

The V gene is TRBV7-9, the J gene TRBJ1-1; 9 nucleotides align to TRBD1. What was sequenced was central memory CD4+ T cells from blood. The receptor comes from a man younger than 45 with type 1 diabetes. The CDR3 region is CASSLGQGNTEAFF. The CDR3 DNA reads TGTGCCAGCAGCCTGGGACAGGGTAACACTGAAGCTTTCTTT.